The rows below give T cell receptor beta chains drawn from one sample of a study of shared clonotypes between healthy human individuals. Sequencing used immunoSEQ multiplex PCR; TCRdb keeps in-frame clones, though not all of them. Of a few million clones listed, just under 95% are singletons. Sequenced material: naive CD8+ T cells from PBMCs. Receptor source: a man aged 18 to 35 in good health. Some clones in this sample may be carry-over from other donors' samples. Each CDR3 is given with its conserved first and last residue. D genes are given only for firm matches. Only some rows state a clone size, as once, few, many or a class for expanded clones.

D	size	V	length	J	DNA	CDR3
TRBD2	-	TRBV10-3	16	TRBJ2-3	TGTGCCATCAGTGAGTCGCTAGCGGGCGAATCAGATACGCAGTATTTT	CAISESLAGESDTQYF
-	once	TRBV6-1	15	TRBJ2-7	TGTGCCAGCAGTGAGGGCCCAGGACCGGAGTACGAGCAGTACTTC	CASSEGPGPEYEQYF
-	-	TRBV9	15	TRBJ2-2	TGTGCCAGCAGCTCGAGAGGGGGTCGGACCGGGGAGCTGTTTTTT	CASSSRGGRTGELFF
TRBD2	-	TRBV10-3	16	TRBJ2-7	TGTGCCATCAGTGAGGAGGGACTAGCGAACTCCTACGAGCAGTACTTC	CAISEEGLANSYEQYF
TRBD2	-	TRBV28	16	TRBJ2-7	TGTGCCAGCAGTCTCTGGACTAGCGGGAGGCTCTACGAGCAGTACTTC	CASSLWTSGRLYEQYF
-	-	TRBV5-4	14	TRBJ2-3	TGTGCCAGCAGCATCACAGGCCCTGGGGATACGCAGTATTTT	CASSITGPGDTQYF
-	-	TRBV10-3	16	TRBJ2-1	TGTGCCACGCACCGGGACGGGAGTAGCTCCTACAATGAGCAGTTCTTC	CATHRDGSSSYNEQFF
-	-	TRBV11-2	15	TRBJ2-2	TGTGCCAGCAGCTCTGGGACTTACAACACCGGGGAGCTGTTTTTT	CASSSGTYNTGELFF
-	-	TRBV7-2	14	TRBJ2-5	TGTGCCAGCAGCTTATCCGTGTACCAAGAGACCCAGTACTTC	CASSLSVYQETQYF
-	-	TRBV5-1	14	TRBJ2-7	TGCGCCACCCGAGAGAGGGCAGAAACCTACGAGCAGTACTTC	CATRERAETYEQYF
TRBD1	-	TRBV5-1	16	TRBJ2-1	TGCGCCAGCAGCCCCGACAGGGGGCGGAAATACAATGAGCAGTTCTTC	CASSPDRGRKYNEQFF
-	-	TRBV28	14	TRBJ2-2	TGTGCCAGCAGTTTACAAGGTTCTACCGGGGAGCTGTTTTTT	CASSLQGSTGELFF
-	-	TRBV10-2	13	TRBJ2-3	TGCGCCAGCAGTGATTTTACCCAAGATACGCAGTATTTT	CASSDFTQDTQYF
-	-	TRBV4-1	14	TRBJ1-3	TGCGCCAGCAGCCAAGTAGGGGGTGGAAACACCATATATTTT	CASSQVGGGNTIYF
-	-	TRBV4-1	16	TRBJ1-1	TGCGCCAGCAGCCAAGTTGCCAGGGGCCCTAACACTGAAGCTTTCTTT	CASSQVARGPNTEAFF
-	-	TRBV7-3	15	TRBJ1-2	TGTGCCAGCAGCTTAACGGGAGACAATAACTATGGCTACACCTTC	CASSLTGDNNYGYTF
-	-	TRBV20-1	10	TRBJ2-7	TGCAGTGCCCAACTTGCTGGGCAGTACTTC	CSAQLAGQYF
-	-	TRBV19	16	TRBJ2-3	TGTGCCAGTAGTCGCTTGAGGGCGTCCGGCACAGATACGCAGTATTTT	CASSRLRASGTDTQYF
TRBD2	once	TRBV28	14	TRBJ2-7	TGTGCCAGCAGTTCACTAGCGGGAGGATACGAGCAGTACTTC	CASSSLAGGYEQYF
TRBD1	-	TRBV10-3	15	TRBJ1-3	TGTGCCATCAGTGAGTCAAGACAGGGAGGAAACACCATATATTTT	CAISESRQGGNTIYF
TRBD1	-	TRBV28	14	TRBJ2-7	TGTGCCAGCAGTTTAAGGACAGGGATCTACGAGCAGTACTTC	CASSLRTGIYEQYF
-	-	TRBV27	16	TRBJ2-7	TGTGCCAGCAGTCCCTCCCAGGGGCGATTGTCCTACGAGCAGTACTTC	CASSPSQGRLSYEQYF
TRBD2	-	TRBV28	14	TRBJ2-4	TGTGCCAGCAGTTGGGGGGACTATAAAAACATTCAGTACTTC	CASSWGDYKNIQYF
TRBD1	once	TRBV5-6	14	TRBJ2-7	TGTGCCAGCAGATTGACAGGGAGCTCCTACGAGCAGTACTTC	CASRLTGSSYEQYF
TRBD2	-	TRBV7-3	20	TRBJ2-1	TGTGCCAGCAGCTTAATAGGAAGATCGAGCGGGAGAAGAGACTACAATGAGCAGTTCTTC	CASSLIGRSSGRRDYNEQFF
TRBD2	-	TRBV29-1	14	TRBJ2-3	TGCAGCGTTCTAGCGGTACCTAGCACAGATACGCAGTATTTT	CSVLAVPSTDTQYF
-	few	TRBV19	13	TRBJ1-1	TGTGCCAGTAGTATAGTGGGGGACACTGAAGCTTTCTTT	CASSIVGDTEAFF
-	-	TRBV7-9	15	TRBJ1-1	TGTGCCAGCAGCCCGACAAGGGGCGGTCGAACTGAAGCTTTCTTT	CASSPTRGGRTEAFF
-	-	TRBV28	14	TRBJ1-1	TGTGCCAGCAGTTTCGGAGGGGTCGGCACTGAAGCTTTCTTT	CASSFGGVGTEAFF
TRBD2	-	TRBV11-2	17	TRBJ2-1	TGTGCCAGCAGCTTAAATGTACGGGAGGGCCACTTGGATGAGCAGTTCTTC	CASSLNVREGHLDEQFF
TRBD1	-	TRBV29-1	17	TRBJ1-1	TGCAGCGTCGAGGGGGCCGGCGGGGGTCCCCCGAACACTGAAGCTTTCTTT	CSVEGAGGGPPNTEAFF
-	-	TRBV5-6	16	TRBJ2-7	TGTGCCAGCAGCTCTCGAGGGACTGGCTATGGTTACGAGCAGTACTTC	CASSSRGTGYGYEQYF
TRBD1	-	TRBV4-2	15	TRBJ1-1	TGTGCCAGCAGCCAAGTCCCGGGACAGAAAAAAGAAGCTTTCTTT	CASSQVPGQKKEAFF
-	-	TRBV7-2	14	TRBJ2-1	TGTGCCAGCAGCTTAGTCCCGGGGTCCAATGAGCAGTTCTTC	CASSLVPGSNEQFF
TRBD1	-	TRBV5-1	14	TRBJ1-1	TGCGCCAGCAGCGATTCTACAGGGGGCCCTGAAGCTTTCTTT	CASSDSTGGPEAFF
TRBD2	-	TRBV11-3	15	TRBJ2-1	TGTGCCAGCAGCTTAAGAGCGGGAGACTACAATGAGCAGTTCTTC	CASSLRAGDYNEQFF
-	few	TRBV4-3	15	TRBJ2-7	TGCGCCAGCAGCCAAGGGACAGCCCAGTTGGTCGAGCAGTACTTC	CASSQGTAQLVEQYF
TRBD1	once	TRBV6-5	13	TRBJ1-2	TGTGCCAGCCGACAGGGGGTAAAATATGGCTACACCTTC	CASRQGVKYGYTF
-	-	TRBV27	15	TRBJ2-7	TGTGCCAGCAGCCTTCGGCGGGGACCATCCTACGAGCAGTACTTC	CASSLRRGPSYEQYF
-	-	TRBV6-1	15	TRBJ2-6	TGTGCCAGCAAAACAGGGCTTCCTGGGGCCAACGTCCTGACTTTC	CASKTGLPGANVLTF
-	-	TRBV28	15	TRBJ2-3	TGTGCCAGCAGTTTCTTTGGAGGGGACACAGATACGCAGTATTTT	CASSFFGGDTDTQYF
-	-	TRBV11-2	15	TRBJ2-3	TGTGCCAGCAGCTCCAACGTCGGCCGTACAGATACGCAGTATTTT	CASSSNVGRTDTQYF